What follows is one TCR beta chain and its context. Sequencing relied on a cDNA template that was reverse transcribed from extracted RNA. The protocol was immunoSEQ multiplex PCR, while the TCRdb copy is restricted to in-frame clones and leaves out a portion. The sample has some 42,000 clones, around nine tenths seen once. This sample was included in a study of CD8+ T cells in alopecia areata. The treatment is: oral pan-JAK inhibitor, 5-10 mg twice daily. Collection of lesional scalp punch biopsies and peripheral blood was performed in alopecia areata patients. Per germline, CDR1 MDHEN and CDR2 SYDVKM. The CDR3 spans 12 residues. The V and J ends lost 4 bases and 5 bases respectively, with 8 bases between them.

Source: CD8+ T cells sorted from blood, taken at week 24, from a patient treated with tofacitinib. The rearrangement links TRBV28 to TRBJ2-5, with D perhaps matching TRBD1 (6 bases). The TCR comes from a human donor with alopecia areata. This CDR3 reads CASSSTGETQYF. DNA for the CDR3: TGTGCCAGCAGTTCCACAGGGGAGACCCAGTACTTC.